The 23 T cell receptor beta chains in this list originate from one sample, sequenced in a study of regulatory T cells in long-lasting Graves disease. This sample's time point: persistent/refractory GD, antithyroid drugs over 5 years with positive TRAb. From PBMCs, RNA was extracted and then used to make the TCR library. Arm-PCR of CDR3 regions with iRepertoire HTBI primers generated TCR beta libraries. TCRdb fed the multiplex PCR reads into MiXCR, producing one record per CDR3 protein. The sample gives 390,000 or so distinct CDR3 sequences, 23% of which show up once; around 30% is in the top ten. The sample was peripheral blood mononuclear cells (PBMCs), taken when the disease was refractory, from a patient treated with antithyroid drugs. These receptors all stem from a woman aged 40-49 years with Graves disease.

This clonotype was counted many times. The V gene is TRBV7-2, the J gene TRBJ2-5, with 7 bases lining up with TRBD2. Germline V gene data show CDR1 as SGHTA and CDR2 as FQGNSA. CDR3 length: 17 residues. The trim removed 1 base at V and 2 bases at J, leaving 10 bases unmatched. CDR3 bases: TGTGCCAGCAGCTTAGATGGTAGCGGGTATATTCAAGAGACCCAGTACTTC. Translating gives CASSLDGSGYIQETQYF.

This clonotype was picked up many times. This sequence joins TRBV6-5 and TRBJ2-5; the match to TRBD1 covers 7 bases. The germline V gene has CDR1 MNHEY and CDR2 SVGAGI. The CDR3 is made up of 16 amino acids. V lost 1 base to trimming and J lost 0 bases; unmatched junction nucleotides: 5. The CDR3 is CASSYFGTEYQETQYF. CDR3 bases: TGTGCCAGCAGTTACTTCGGGACAGAGTACCAAGAGACCCAGTACTTC.

Comment on this clonotype: This could be a read error, since a much larger clone is one nucleotide away. The rearrangement joins TRBV2 to TRBJ1-2; no firm D call. V lost 8 bases and J lost 6, with 22 bases in between. The CDR3 is made up of 15 amino acids. Germline loops: CDR1 SNHLY, CDR2 FYNNEI. The CDR3 region has the DNA TGTGCCAGCGGAAAAACTCCCCGAGTTACCCATGGCTACACCTTC. Translation: CASGKTPRVTHGYTF.

This clonotype was counted at least ten times. The gene calls are TRBV20-1 and TRBJ1-2, with D possibly being TRBD1 (5 bases). V was cut by 6 bases and J by 6 bases, with 20 bases left in between. Per germline, CDR1 DFQATT and CDR2 SNEGSKA (reference sequence). The CDR3 extends over 14 amino acids. The CDR3 DNA is TGCAGTGCGTTTGACTCAGGGAAGAAGAATGGCTACACCTTC. Translation gives CSAFDSGKKNGYTF.

This clonotype was found a few times. The chain is built from TRBV2 and TRBJ2-3; D is perhaps TRBD2 (7 bases). V was trimmed by 7 bases and J by 6 bases, leaving 14 bases between them. There are 13 residues in the CDR3. Germline CDR1 and CDR2: SNHLY and FYNNEI. CDR3 bases: TGTGCCAGCAAGGGGGGGGGGTGGGATACGCAGTATTTT. This gives the protein CASKGGGWDTQYF. The full variable domain, its missing parts supplied by reference TRBV2 and TRBJ2-3, is EPEVTQTPSHQVTQMGQEVILRCVPISNHLYFYWYRQILGQKVEFLVSFYNNEISEKSEIFDDQFSVERPDGSNFTLKIRSTKLEDSAMYFCASKGGGWDTQYFGPGTRLTVL.

At least ten counts were recorded for this clonotype. The gene calls are TRBV28 and TRBJ1-4; TRBD1 might be the D (6 bases). V was trimmed by 6 bases and J by 3 bases, leaving 14 bases between them. The germline CDR1 and CDR2 sequences are MDHEN and SYDVKM. This CDR3 has 15 amino acids. The CDR3 loop reads CASSPGERANEKLFF. In DNA form, the CDR3 reads TGTGCCAGCAGCCCAGGGGAAAGGGCTAATGAAAAACTGTTTTTT.

This clonotype was seen a few times. The chain recombines TRBV7-9 with TRBJ1-1; D remains ambiguous. Trimming removed 5 bases at V and 3 bases at J, with 7 bases between. The germline V gene has CDR1 SEHNR and CDR2 FQNEAQ (reference sequence). The CDR3 is made up of 12 amino acids. CDR3 sequence (DNA): TGTGCCAGCAGCCCAATGGACACTGAAGCTTTCTTT. Translated: CASSPMDTEAFF.

This clonotype came up a few times. The chain couples TRBV30 to TRBJ1-1; no firm D call. The CDR3 extends over 14 amino acids. Germline V gene data show CDR1 as GTSNPN and CDR2 as SVGIG (reference sequence). V lost 2 bases to trimming and J lost 1 base, with 11 bases between them. CDR3 DNA: TGTGCCTGGAGTCCAGACCGACAGAACACTGAAGCTTTCTTT. Translating it yields CAWSPDRQNTEAFF.

The chain employs TRBV14 and TRBJ1-6; D remains ambiguous. Germline lookup yields CDR1 SGHDN and CDR2 FVKESK. Trimming left V 2 bases short and J 7 bases short, with 9 bases between. The length of the CDR3 is 14 residues. The CDR3 region is CASSQWAENSPLHF. As DNA, the CDR3 is TGTGCCAGCAGCCAATGGGCGGAAAATTCACCCCTCCACTTT.

This clonotype came up a few times. The rearrangement joins TRBV15 to TRBJ1-5; D is unclear. Per germline, CDR1 LNHNV and CDR2 YYDKDF (reference sequence). V lost 1 base to trimming and J lost 4 bases, with 5 bases between them. This CDR3 is built from 13 residues. Here the CDR3 reads CATSRASNQPQHF. CDR3 nucleotide sequence: TGTGCCACCAGCAGAGCCTCTAATCAGCCCCAGCATTTT.

This clonotype was detected ten times or more. The rearrangement uses TRBV3-1 and TRBJ2-7; D is ambiguous. Trimming took 1 base from V and 5 from J, leaving 6 bases between them. The germline CDR1 and CDR2 sequences are LGHDT and YNNKEL (reference sequence). This CDR3 contains 12 residues. The CDR3 sequence: CASSQVRHEQYF. The CDR3 nucleotides read TGTGCCAGCAGCCAAGTACGACACGAGCAGTACTTC.

Regarding this clonotype: The junction differs from germline at one of its ends, possibly a read error. V is TRBV7-9 and J is TRBJ2-3; D is possibly TRBD2 (5 bases). CDR1 and CDR2 from the germline V gene are SEHNR and FQNEAQ (reference sequence). This CDR3 has 15 amino acids. The CDR3 DNA reads TGCGCCAGCAGCGCGAGCGGATCTAGCACAGATACGCAGTATTTT. Its translation is CASSASGSSTDTQYF.

The chain uses TRBV4-2 and TRBJ2-5; 7 nucleotides agree with TRBD2. CDR3 length: 15 amino acids. After removal of 4 bases from V and 3 bases from J, the junction contained 8 bases not matched to a gene. Germline V gives CDR1 LGHNA, CDR2 YNFKEQ. DNA of the CDR3: TGTGCCAGCAGCCTAGGCGGGAGTGTTAAAGAGACCCAGTACTTC. This translates into CASSLGGSVKETQYF.

Worth noting for this clonotype: One end of the junction fails to match germline, which may point to a read error. The CDR3 DNA reads TGCGTCAGCAAGGAGCGGGAGAGCTCGTTAAGGGACTACGAGCAGTACTTC. Its translation: CVSKERESSLRDYEQYF. J is TRBJ2-7 and V is TRBV5-1, with TRBD2 identical over 8 bases. CDR1 is SGHRS and CDR2 is YFSETQ in the germline V gene. The CDR3 consists of 17 residues.

This clonotype was counted a few times. The genes are TRBV7-2 and TRBJ1-1; weak D call: TRBD1 (5 bases). Trimming pared 6 bases from V and 3 bases from J, leaving 14 bases between. CDR1 and CDR2 from the germline V gene are SGHTA and FQGNSA. The CDR3 length is 14 residues. The CDR3, as DNA: TGTGCCAGCAGGAGGGGAGCGGACGACACTGAAGCTTTCTTT. It yields the protein CASRRGADDTEAFF.

This clonotype was recorded many times. V is TRBV29-1 and J is TRBJ1-1; 7 bases line up with TRBD1. The CDR3 runs to 17 residues. Unmatched junction bases numbered 15, after V lost 5 bases and J lost 0 bases. Per the germline V gene, CDR1 is SQVTM and CDR2 is ANQGSEA. The CDR3 region is CSVPSGRAGGMNTEAFF. DNA of the CDR3: TGCAGCGTTCCCAGCGGGAGGGCAGGGGGAATGAACACTGAAGCTTTCTTT. Full variable domain (rest looked up from reference TRBV29-1 and TRBJ1-1): SAVISQKPSRDICQRGTSLTIQCQVDSQVTMMFWYRQQPGQSLTLIATANQGSEATYESGFVIDKFPISRPNLTFSTLTVSNMSPEDSSIYLCSVPSGRAGGMNTEAFFGQGTRLTVV.

On this clonotype itself: The final CDR3 position lacks the conserved phenylalanine or tryptophan, pointing to a likely read error. CDR3 protein: CASSLASLGLAVNNEQFS. The CDR3 nucleotides read TGTGCCAGCAGCTTAGCATCCCTAGGACTAGCGGTCAACAATGAGCAGTTCTCC. The rearrangement joins TRBV7-9 to TRBJ2-1, with 10 bases fitting TRBD2. This CDR3 has 18 amino acids. Germline lookup yields CDR1 SEHNR and CDR2 FQNEAQ (reference sequence). Trimming removed 0 bases from V and 5 bases from J; junction bases left unmatched: 10.

Ten or more counts support this clonotype. The chain carries TRBV7-6 and TRBJ1-5; D remains unclear. Looked up from germline, CDR1 is SGHVS and CDR2 is FNYEAQ. The CDR3 is 13 amino acids. The V end lost 2 bases, the J end lost 7 bases, and 9 bases lay between the germline ends. Written as DNA, the CDR3 is TGTGCCAGCAGCTTATCCGAATCCCAGCCCCAGCATTTT. It encodes CASSLSESQPQHF.

In regard to this clonotype: This may arise from a read error, as a much more abundant clone is one base away. The V gene is TRBV29-1, the J gene TRBJ2-5, with TRBD2 identical over 8 bases. Germline V gene sequence: CDR1 SQVTM, CDR2 ANQGSEA. The CDR3 extends over 14 amino acids. Here the CDR3 reads CSVVYSGRRETQCF. DNA for the CDR3: TGCAGCGTTGTCTACAGCGGGAGAAGGGAGACCCAGTGCTTC.

This clonotype has just a few counts. This rearrangement joins TRBV20-1 to TRBJ2-7; TRBD1 agrees at 10 bases. CDR3 size: 13 residues. CDR1 DFQATT and CDR2 SNEGSKA come from the germline V gene (reference sequence). The CDR3 DNA sequence: TGCAGAGCCGGGACAGGGGCGTCCTACGAGCAGTACTTC. Translating gives CRAGTGASYEQYF.

This clonotype was found many times. The V gene is TRBV6-5, the J gene TRBJ1-2; D not certain. CDR1 MNHEY and CDR2 SVGAGI come from the germline V gene. Trimming cost V 0 bases and J 5 bases, with 4 bases left between them. The CDR3 contains 12 residues. CDR3 sequence reads: CASSYSGYGYTF. CDR3 nucleotides: TGTGCCAGCAGTTACTCAGGGTATGGCTACACCTTC.

This clonotype was seen repeatedly, ten times or more. The chain joins TRBV3-1 to TRBJ1-2; D is unclear. The CDR3 loop spans 13 amino acids. From germline, CDR1 is LGHDT and CDR2 YNNKEL (reference sequence). The ends were cut back, 2 bases at V and 2 bases at J, with 6 bases in the middle. CDR3 sequence reads: CASSQPDNYGYTF. CDR3 bases: TGTGCCAGCAGCCAACCAGACAACTATGGCTACACCTTC.

V and J are TRBV28 and TRBJ2-1; D remains ambiguous. Trimming removed 4 bases at V and 0 bases at J, with 22 bases between. The germline V gene has CDR1 MDHEN and CDR2 SYDVKM. This CDR3 comprises 19 residues. The CDR3 spells CASSSPLGPGDTSYNEQFF. CDR3 DNA: TGTGCCAGCAGTTCCCCCCTCGGGCCAGGCGACACCTCCTACAATGAGCAGTTCTTC.